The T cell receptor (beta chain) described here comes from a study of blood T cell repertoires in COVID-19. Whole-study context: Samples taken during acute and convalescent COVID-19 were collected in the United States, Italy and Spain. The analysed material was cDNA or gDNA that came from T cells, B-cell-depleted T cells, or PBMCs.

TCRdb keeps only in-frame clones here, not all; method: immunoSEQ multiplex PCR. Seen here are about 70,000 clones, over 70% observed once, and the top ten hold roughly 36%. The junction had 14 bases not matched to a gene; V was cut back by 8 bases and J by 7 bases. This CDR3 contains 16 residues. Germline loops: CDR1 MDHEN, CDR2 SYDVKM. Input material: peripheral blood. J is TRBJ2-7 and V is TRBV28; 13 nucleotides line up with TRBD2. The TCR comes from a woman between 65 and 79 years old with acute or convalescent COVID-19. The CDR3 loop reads CASEPGGLAGVGEQYF. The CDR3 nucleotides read TGTGCCAGCGAACCCGGCGGACTAGCGGGAGTCGGAGAGCAGTACTTC.